The clone carrying this TCR beta chain has only a few counts. The sample holds other DNA sequences that translate to the same CDR3. CDR3 length equals 14 residues. The V gene end was trimmed by 4 bases and the J gene end by 4 bases; junction bases not matched to a gene: 5. CDR1 is SEHNR and CDR2 is FQNEAQ in the germline V gene (reference sequence). An even split of each subset's genomic DNA across several immunoSEQ plates was performed. This table comes from immunoSEQ multiplex PCR, and its TCRdb copy is limited to in-frame clones, with some not included. The table shows hundreds of thousands of clones, with 74% occurring only once. Donors were healthy HIV-negative adults without recently reported acute infections or vaccinations. Investigators divided CD4+ cells into CD45RA+ naive and CD45RA-negative memory subsets. This entry is derived from a study of shared clonotypes between healthy human individuals. Study in general: Plates per donor: three CD4 naive, three CD4 memory, two CD8 naive, one CD8 memory.

This receptor was obtained from a woman aged 25 to 45 in good health. The rearrangement joins TRBV7-9 to TRBJ1-1, with 8 bases aligning to TRBD1. Specimen: memory CD4+ T cells sorted from blood. Specified subset: CD45RA-negative fraction. CDR3 sequence reads: CASSYGQGGTEAFF. CDR3 nucleotide sequence: TGTGCCAGCAGCTATGGACAGGGAGGCACTGAAGCTTTCTTT.